The 4 T cell receptor beta chains listed next were all sequenced from one sample in a study of cytomegalovirus exposure and HLA in healthy donors (dated by TCRdb to about 2017). Libraries were made using the immunoSEQ multiplex PCR assay. TCRdb's version of the immuneACCESS table is confined to in-frame rearrangements and falls short of the full clone set. An unresolved V gene accounts for under half of the shortfall where checked; the remainder is of unknown origin. The sample table records hundreds of thousands of clones; 80% to 85% of these occur just once. The ten top clones hold more than 13% of the sample. The sequenced sample consisted of PBMCs. These receptors all come from a young woman in good health and CMV-seropositive.

The chain recombines TRBV7-2 with TRBJ2-7; 9 positions match TRBD2. The trim removed 1 base at V and 2 bases at J, leaving 3 bases unmatched. Germline assignment: CDR1 SGHTA and CDR2 FQGNSA. The CDR3 has 15 residues. CDR3 coding DNA: TGTGCCAGCAGCTTAGATGCGGGAGGGACCTACGAGCAGTACTTC. It codes for CASSLDAGGTYEQYF.

This chain links TRBV18 with TRBJ1-1; TRBD1 agrees at 7 bases. The trim removed 3 bases at V and 7 bases at J, leaving 5 bases unmatched. The CDR3 length is 13 residues. Germline values: CDR1 KGHSH, CDR2 LQKENI. The CDR3 is CASSPGTDLEAFF. The DNA of the CDR3 is TGTGCCAGCTCACCCGGGACAGATCTTGAAGCTTTCTTT.

The rearrangement links TRBV4-3 to TRBJ1-1; the D gene is possibly TRBD1 (6 bases). The CDR3 is 16 residues long. Germline V lookup: CDR1 LGHNA, CDR2 YSLEER. The V end lost 0 bases, the J end lost 5 bases, and 16 bases lay between the germline ends. The CDR3 bases are TGCGCCAGCAGCCAAGAGGGCGACCTAGGGGGGACTGAAGCTTTCTTT. It specifies CASSQEGDLGGTEAFF.

The chain recombines TRBV25-1 with TRBJ1-2; D not resolved. The length of the CDR3 is 14 residues. Per the germline V gene, CDR1 is MGHDK and CDR2 is SYGVNS. V lost 2 bases and J 0 bases, leaving 7 bases between the germline ends. The chain's CDR3 is CASSEGWTNYGYTF. For the CDR3, the DNA is TGTGCCAGCAGTGAAGGATGGACTAACTATGGCTACACCTTC.